Below are 15 T cell receptor beta chains sequenced from a single sample in a study of CD8 T cells in ankylosing spondylitis. The study, taken as a whole, reports: Typical of ankylosing spondylitis blood, it appeared, was a TCR beta motif of eight highly homologous variants.

These TCRs are of unknown antigen specificity. Via MiXCR, TCRdb re-called the 5' RACE reads, giving one row per CDR3 protein. The sample contains more than 650,000 distinct CDR3 sequences, 12% of which appear only once. Sequenced sample: blood, either unsorted or a sorted T cell fraction (not recorded which). These receptors all stem from a male donor with ankylosing spondylitis.

This clonotype was seen more than once but under ten times. The rearrangement links TRBV20-1 to TRBJ1-1; D is undetermined. Trimming left V 2 bases short and J 1 base short, with 11 bases between. The CDR3 is 14 residues long. CDR1 and CDR2 from the germline V gene are DFQATT and SNEGSKA (reference sequence). The CDR3 loop is CSARFSGPNTEAFF. The CDR3 bases are TGCAGTGCTAGATTCAGCGGTCCGAACACTGAAGCTTTCTTT.

This clonotype was seen only a few times. The chain recombines TRBV20-1 with TRBJ1-1; D is perhaps TRBD1 (5 bases). The CDR3 consists of 13 residues. The V gene's germline CDR1 is DFQATT and CDR2 SNEGSKA (reference sequence). Trimming removed 3 bases from V and 5 bases from J, with 13 bases in between. The CDR3 is CSASRAGRTEAFF. The DNA for the CDR3 is TGCAGTGCTAGTCGGGCAGGGAGGACTGAAGCTTTCTTT.

This clonotype was seen ten or more times. This chain joins TRBV12-3 or TRBV12-4 and TRBJ1-4, with D unclear. The CDR3 totals 11 residues. With 3 bases removed from V and 11 bases from J, the gap between germline ends came to 7 bases. The CDR3 nucleotides are TGTGCCAGCAGTTTCGGCGGGAAACTGTTTTTT. Translating gives CASSFGGKLFF.

The chain links TRBV20-1 to TRBJ2-6; TRBD2 matches at 7 bases. The CDR3 totals 17 residues. Germline-derived CDR1 and CDR2 are DFQATT and SNEGSKA (reference sequence). V shed 6 bases, J shed 0 bases, and the junction held 11 bases outside the gene matches. CDR3 in DNA: TGCAGTGCGACCCGGAGCGGGACCTTCTCTGGGGCCAACGTCCTGACTTTC. Residues: CSATRSGTFSGANVLTF.

The CDR3 is CASSQDRQTNQPQHF. The CDR3, as DNA: TGCGCCAGCAGCCAAGATAGGCAGACTAATCAGCCCCAGCATTTT. The V call is TRBV4-3, the J call TRBJ1-5; D is unresolved. The germline V and J ends were trimmed by 0 bases and 4 bases, with 10 bases remaining between them. There are 15 residues in the CDR3. CDR1 LGHNA and CDR2 YSLEER come from the germline V gene.

This clonotype was observed at least ten times. The V call is TRBV28, the J call TRBJ2-1; 12 bases line up with TRBD2. The CDR3 runs 14 residues. The germline V gene encodes CDR1 MDHEN and CDR2 SYDVKM. V lost 6 bases to trimming and J lost 6 bases; unmatched junction nucleotides: 3. Here the CDR3 DNA reads TGTGCCAGCAGAGGACTAGCGGGATTCAATGAGCAGTTCTTC. The encoded protein is CASRGLAGFNEQFF. The full variable domain, with the rest looked up from reference TRBV28 and TRBJ2-1, is DVKVTQSSRYLVKRTGEKVFLECVQDMDHENMFWYRQDPGLGLRLIYFSYDVKMKEKGDIPEGYSVSREKKERFSLILESASTNQTSMYLCASRGLAGFNEQFFGPGTRLTVL.

This clonotype has at least ten counts. J is TRBJ2-7 and V is TRBV20-1; D is ambiguous. Trimming shortened V by 0 bases and J by 0 bases, and 6 bases separated the two germline ends. This CDR3 is 13 amino acids long. Germline CDR1 reads DFQATT; CDR2 reads SNEGSKA (reference sequence). The CDR3 here is CSARDRTSYEQYF. CDR3 in DNA: TGCAGTGCTAGAGACAGGACCTCCTACGAGCAGTACTTC.

This clonotype was observed a handful of times. J is TRBJ2-5 and V is TRBV10-3; 7 positions match TRBD1. This CDR3 has 13 amino acids. With V trimmed by 8 bases and J by 5 bases, 8 bases remained unmatched. Looked up from germline, CDR1 is ENHRY and CDR2 is SYGVKD. CDR3: CAISGQPGETQYF. Written as DNA, the CDR3 is TGTGCCATCTCGGGACAGCCGGGGGAGACCCAGTACTTC.

V gene TRBV5-1 combines with J gene TRBJ2-4, with D possibly being TRBD2 (7 bases). Germline CDR1 SGHRS, CDR2 YFSETQ. The CDR3 spans 16 residues. The V gene lost 0 bases and the J gene lost 8 bases, with 18 bases spanning the gap. DNA of the CDR3: TGCGCCAGCAGCTTGGTTCGGGGGGCGAGTGGAGACATTCAGTACTTC. Protein sequence: CASSLVRGASGDIQYF. The variable domain in full, completed from reference TRBV5-1 and TRBJ2-4, reads KAGVTQTPRYLIKTRGQQVTLSCSPISGHRSVSWYQQTPGQGLQFLFEYFSETQRNKGNFPGRFSGRQFSNSRSEMNVSTLELGDSALYLCASSLVRGASGDIQYFGAGTRLSVL.

This chain connects TRBV12-3 or TRBV12-4 to TRBJ2-1, with TRBD2 matching 11 bases. The CDR3 contains 21 residues. The junction had 21 bases not matched to a gene; V was cut back by 4 bases and J by 4 bases. CDR3 sequence: CASSSLAGVASGGTRYNEQFF. For the CDR3, the DNA is TGTGCCAGCAGTTCCCTGGCCGGAGTGGCTAGCGGGGGGACCAGATACAATGAGCAGTTCTTC.

This clonotype was detected a few times. The chain recombines TRBV29-1 with TRBJ1-4; D not certain. Germline CDR1 SQVTM, CDR2 ANQGSEA. The CDR3 extends over 14 amino acids. Trimming stripped 6 bases from V and 3 bases from J, with 14 bases between. CDR3 region: CSVEDGSSNEKLFF. CDR3 in DNA: TGCAGCGTCGAGGACGGCAGTTCTAATGAAAAACTGTTTTTT.

The chain recombines TRBV4-2 with TRBJ1-5; no definite D call. With 1 base removed from V and 1 base from J, the gap between germline ends came to 11 bases. Germline V CDR1 and CDR2: LGHNA, YNFKEQ. The CDR3 runs to 16 residues. CDR3 coding DNA: TGTGCCAGCAGCCAAGGCATGGACCGCAGCAATCAGCCCCAGCATTTT. This encodes CASSQGMDRSNQPQHF.

The chain employs TRBV7-2 and TRBJ1-2; the D gene is possibly TRBD1 (5 bases). The CDR3 loop spans 14 amino acids. Germline loops: CDR1 SGHTA, CDR2 FQGNSA. Trimming cost V 6 bases and J 8 bases, with 19 bases left between them. The CDR3 here is CASSLGAGSGGYTF. Here the CDR3 DNA reads TGTGCCAGCAGTCTAGGGGCAGGATCTGGGGGCTACACCTTC.

The genes are TRBV2 and TRBJ1-1; no definite D call. Germline values: CDR1 SNHLY, CDR2 FYNNEI. The CDR3 has 20 residues. The V and J ends lost 4 bases and 0 bases respectively, with 27 bases between them. CDR3 residues: CASSGITPALPDLMNTEAFF. The DNA of the CDR3 is TGTGCCAGCAGTGGAATCACACCGGCATTACCCGACCTAATGAACACTGAAGCTTTCTTT.

V gene TRBV6-2 or TRBV6-3 combines with J gene TRBJ2-1, with D possibly matching TRBD1 (6 bases). The germline V and J ends were trimmed by 6 bases and 5 bases, with 14 bases remaining between them. CDR1 is MNHEY and CDR2 is SVGEGT in the germline V gene. The CDR3 has 14 residues. The CDR3 spells CASSPRDNNNEQFF. Here the CDR3 DNA reads TGTGCCAGCAGCCCCCGGGACAACAACAATGAGCAGTTCTTC.